A single T cell receptor (beta chain) is shown here with its context. The data belong to a study of T cell responses to AZD1222 COVID-19 vaccine. The method was immunoSEQ multiplex PCR; TCRdb's version includes in-frame clones alone and lacks a portion of them. The table records roughly 150,000 clones, about 90% of them present only once. Sequenced material: peripheral blood, taken on day 0 of AZD1222 vaccination. The sequence derives from an adult in good health.

This CDR3 is CASSQDWGGWQTQYF. The CDR3 coding sequence is TGTGCCAGCAGCCAAGATTGGGGAGGGTGGCAGACCCAGTACTTC. The V call is TRBV3-1 (or the pseudogene TRBV3-2), the J call TRBJ2-5, with 7 bases lining up with TRBD2. Germline-derived CDR1 and CDR2 are LGHDT and YNNKEL (reference sequence). The CDR3 consists of 15 residues. The junction had 7 bases not matched to a gene; V was cut back by 0 bases and J by 6 bases.